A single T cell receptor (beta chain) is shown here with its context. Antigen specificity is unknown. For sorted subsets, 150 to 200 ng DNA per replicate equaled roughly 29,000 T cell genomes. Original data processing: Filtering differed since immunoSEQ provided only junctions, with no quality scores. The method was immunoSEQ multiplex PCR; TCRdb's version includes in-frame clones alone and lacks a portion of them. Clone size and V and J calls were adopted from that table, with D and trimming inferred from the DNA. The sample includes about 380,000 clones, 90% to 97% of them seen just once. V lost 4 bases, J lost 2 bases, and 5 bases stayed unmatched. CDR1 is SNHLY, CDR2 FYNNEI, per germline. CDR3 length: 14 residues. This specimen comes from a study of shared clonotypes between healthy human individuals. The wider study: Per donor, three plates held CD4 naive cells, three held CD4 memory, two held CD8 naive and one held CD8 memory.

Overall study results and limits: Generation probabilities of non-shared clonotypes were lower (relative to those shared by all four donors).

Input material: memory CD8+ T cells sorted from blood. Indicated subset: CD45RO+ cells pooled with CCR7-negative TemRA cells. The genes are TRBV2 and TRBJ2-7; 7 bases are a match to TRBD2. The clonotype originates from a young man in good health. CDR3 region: CASSASGVPYEQYF. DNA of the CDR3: TGTGCCAGCAGTGCCAGCGGGGTTCCCTACGAGCAGTACTTC.